A selection of T cell receptor beta chains follows, all from one sample in a study of cytomegalovirus exposure and HLA in healthy donors. Assay: immunoSEQ multiplex PCR; the TCRdb copy retains only in-frame clones and omits some. This sample carries nearly 200,000 clones, roughly 77% of them seen once, and the ten largest clones take about 0.36%. The sequenced sample was PBMCs. Every receptor here comes from a male donor in good health and CMV-seropositive. CDR3s include the opening cysteine and the closing phenylalanine or tryptophan. Fields, in order: V gene, CDR3 protein.

TRBV5-4	CASEAGRGTVNTEAFF
TRBV19	CATSDRGIGGANVLTF
TRBV6-5	CASRPGTVRYEQYF
TRBV7-2	CASSLRVGTEIEKLFF
TRBV19	CASSPPDRPSYGYTF
TRBV11-3	CASSFGRGGVETQYF
TRBV5-1	CASREAGRARSTDTQYF
TRBV2	CASTRVNSPLHF
TRBV7-9	CASSGEQARNLNEQYF
TRBV11-3	CASSSHEDTQYF
TRBV7-9	CASSSAQPVGLNEQYF
TRBV15	CATSWDRGNQPQHF
TRBV11-2	CASRPLDSGLYEQYF
TRBV30	CACNRAGPNEQYF
TRBV5-1	CASSWDLQETQYF
TRBV7-9	CASSLTITGAEIF
TRBV6-4	CASSSGSTLGDTQYF
TRBV7-2	CASSLGFGAVDSRKAFF
TRBV9	CASSVAPAGATDTQYF
TRBV7-3	CASSLQGAGANVLTF
TRBV19	CASSIGQRGFTYEQYF
TRBV4-2	CASSQDSLAGETDTQYF
TRBV30	CAWSDRAGGAQHF
TRBV9	CASSPGTGKETQYF
TRBV6-6	CASSYLGGGYGYTF
TRBV9	CASSVASGQGQETQYF
TRBV10-3	CAIGDRGSAEAFF
TRBV7-6	CASSQEASGTDTQYF
TRBV10-3	CAIRGGSGGQPQHF